This T cell receptor (beta chain) was captured in a study of T-cell memory formation after mild COVID-19. On the study more broadly: TCR clusters largely stayed donor specific.

Whole-study results and caveats: The pre-infection memory compartment contained some responding clones, suggesting cross-reactive memory joined. Researchers could not confirm that second-wave clones peaking on day 37 targeted SARS-CoV-2. CD4+ contracting clones were found mainly in CM and EM, and CD8+ ones in EMRA.

In TCRdb, the 5' RACE reads were re-called with MiXCR into one record per CDR3 protein. Of more than 80,000 distinct CDR3 sequences in the sample, roughly an eighth were seen once. With regard to this clonotype: Its antigen remains unknown.

The sequence was collected from an adult woman who had mild COVID-19 (a few samples of this study predate the infection). Cell type and time point are not known. The sample taken for sequencing was PBMCs or a T cell subset sorted from them (not recorded which).

The CDR3 bases are TGCAGCGTTGGCGGGACACTAGCGGGTGGCACAGATACGCAGTATTTT. Translated: CSVGGTLAGGTDTQYF. The rearrangement joins TRBV29-1 to TRBJ2-3; 9 nucleotides align to TRBD2. J gave up 1 base and V 4 bases, and 9 bases lay outside the gene matches. CDR1 SQVTM and CDR2 ANQGSEA come from the germline V gene. The CDR3 covers 16 residues.